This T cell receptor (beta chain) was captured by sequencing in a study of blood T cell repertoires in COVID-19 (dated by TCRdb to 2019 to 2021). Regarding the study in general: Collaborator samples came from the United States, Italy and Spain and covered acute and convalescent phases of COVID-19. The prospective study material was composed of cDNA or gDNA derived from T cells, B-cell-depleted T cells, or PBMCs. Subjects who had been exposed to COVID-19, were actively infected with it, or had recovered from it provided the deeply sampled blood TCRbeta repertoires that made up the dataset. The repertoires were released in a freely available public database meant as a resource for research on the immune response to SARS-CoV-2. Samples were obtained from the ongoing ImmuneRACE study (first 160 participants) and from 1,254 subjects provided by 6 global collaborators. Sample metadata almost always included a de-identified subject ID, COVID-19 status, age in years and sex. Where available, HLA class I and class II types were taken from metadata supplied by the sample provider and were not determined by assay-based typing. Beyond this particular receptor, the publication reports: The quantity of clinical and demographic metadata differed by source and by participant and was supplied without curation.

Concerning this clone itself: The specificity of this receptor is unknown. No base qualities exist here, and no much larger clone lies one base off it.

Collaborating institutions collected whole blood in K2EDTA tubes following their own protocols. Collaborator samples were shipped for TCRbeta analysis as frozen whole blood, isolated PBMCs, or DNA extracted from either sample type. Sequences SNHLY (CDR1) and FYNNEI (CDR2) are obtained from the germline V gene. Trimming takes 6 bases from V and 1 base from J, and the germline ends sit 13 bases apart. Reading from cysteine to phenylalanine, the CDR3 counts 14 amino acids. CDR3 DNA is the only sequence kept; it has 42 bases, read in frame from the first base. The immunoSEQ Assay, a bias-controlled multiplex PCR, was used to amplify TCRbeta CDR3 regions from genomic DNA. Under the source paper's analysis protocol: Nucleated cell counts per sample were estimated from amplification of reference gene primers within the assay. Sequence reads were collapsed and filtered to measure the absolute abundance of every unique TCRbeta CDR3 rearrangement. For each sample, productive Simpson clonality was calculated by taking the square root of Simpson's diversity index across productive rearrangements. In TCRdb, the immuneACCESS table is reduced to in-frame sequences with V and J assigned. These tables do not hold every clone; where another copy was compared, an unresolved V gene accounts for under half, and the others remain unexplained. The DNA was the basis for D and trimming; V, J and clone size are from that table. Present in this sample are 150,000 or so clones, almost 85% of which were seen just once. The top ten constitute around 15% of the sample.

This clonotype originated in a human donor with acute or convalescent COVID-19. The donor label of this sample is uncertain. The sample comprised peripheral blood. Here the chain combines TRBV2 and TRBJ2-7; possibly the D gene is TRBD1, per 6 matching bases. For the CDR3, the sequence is CASRPYRDSYEQYF. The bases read TGTGCCAGCAGACCTTACAGGGATTCCTACGAGCAGTACTTC.